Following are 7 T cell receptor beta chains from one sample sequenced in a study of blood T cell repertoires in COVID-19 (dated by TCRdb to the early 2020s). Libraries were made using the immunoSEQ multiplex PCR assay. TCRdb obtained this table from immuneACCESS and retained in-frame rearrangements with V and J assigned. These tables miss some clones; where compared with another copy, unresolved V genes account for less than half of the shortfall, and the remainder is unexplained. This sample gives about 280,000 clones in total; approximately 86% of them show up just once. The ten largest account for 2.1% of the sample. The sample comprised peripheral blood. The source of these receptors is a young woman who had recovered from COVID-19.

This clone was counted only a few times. The CDR3 loop reads CASSMGGLTTEAFF. The CDR3 DNA follows: TGTGCCAGTAGTATGGGGGGGCTGACCACTGAAGCTTTCTTT. The chain couples TRBV19 to TRBJ1-1, with TRBD1 as a possible D gene (6 bases). Looked up from germline, CDR1 is LNHDA and CDR2 is SQIVND (reference sequence). This CDR3 has 14 amino acids. Deletions cut 3 bases from V and 4 bases from J, with 12 bases between. The variable domain in full, completed from reference TRBV19 and TRBJ1-1, reads DGGITQSPKYLFRKEGQNVTLSCEQNLNHDAMYWYRQDPGQGLRLIYYSQIVNDFQKGDIAEGYSVSREKKESFPLTVTSAQKNPTAFYLCASSMGGLTTEAFFGQGTRLTVV.

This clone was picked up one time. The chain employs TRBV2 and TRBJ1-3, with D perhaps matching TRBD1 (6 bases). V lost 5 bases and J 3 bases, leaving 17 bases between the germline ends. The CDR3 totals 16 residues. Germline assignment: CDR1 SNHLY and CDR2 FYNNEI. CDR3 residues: CASSPDRLGRGNTIYF. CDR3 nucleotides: TGTGCCAGCAGTCCTGACAGGCTCGGTCGTGGAAACACCATATATTTT.

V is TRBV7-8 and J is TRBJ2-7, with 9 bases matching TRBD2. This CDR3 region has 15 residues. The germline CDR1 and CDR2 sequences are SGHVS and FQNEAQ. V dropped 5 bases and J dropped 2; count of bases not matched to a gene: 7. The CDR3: CASSPPERGAYEQYF. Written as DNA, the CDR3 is TGTGCCAGCAGCCCACCTGAGCGGGGGGCCTACGAGCAGTACTTC.

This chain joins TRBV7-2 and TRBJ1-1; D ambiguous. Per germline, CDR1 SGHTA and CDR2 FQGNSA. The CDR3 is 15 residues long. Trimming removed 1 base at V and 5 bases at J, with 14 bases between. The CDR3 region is CASSLGRWERTEAFF. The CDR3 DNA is TGTGCCAGCAGCTTAGGAAGATGGGAGAGGACTGAAGCTTTCTTT. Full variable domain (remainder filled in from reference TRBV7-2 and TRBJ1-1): GAGVSQSPSNKVTEKGKDVELRCDPISGHTALYWYRQSLGQGLEFLIYFQGNSAPDKSGLPSDRFSAERTGGSVSTLTIQRTQQEDSAVYLCASSLGRWERTEAFFGQGTRLTVV.

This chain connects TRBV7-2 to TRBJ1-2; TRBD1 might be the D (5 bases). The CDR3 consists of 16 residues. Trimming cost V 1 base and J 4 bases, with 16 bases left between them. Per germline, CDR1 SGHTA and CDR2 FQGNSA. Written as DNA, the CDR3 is TGTGCCAGCAGCTTAGAGGCTACAGCGGGGGTCTATGGCTACACCTTC. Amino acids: CASSLEATAGVYGYTF.

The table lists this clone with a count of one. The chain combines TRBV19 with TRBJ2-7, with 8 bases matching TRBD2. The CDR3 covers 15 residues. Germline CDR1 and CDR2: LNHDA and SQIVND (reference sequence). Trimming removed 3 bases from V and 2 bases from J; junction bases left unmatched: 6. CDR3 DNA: TGTGCCAGTAGTATGATGGAAGCGGGAGCCTACGAGCAGTACTTC. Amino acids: CASSMMEAGAYEQYF.

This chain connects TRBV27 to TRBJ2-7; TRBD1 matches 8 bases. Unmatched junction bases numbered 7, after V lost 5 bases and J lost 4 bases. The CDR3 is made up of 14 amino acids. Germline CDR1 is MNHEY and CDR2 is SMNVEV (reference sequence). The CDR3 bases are TGTGCCAGCAGTCCGACAGGGGATGAATACGAGCAGTACTTC. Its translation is CASSPTGDEYEQYF.